This passage covers 19 T cell receptor beta chains from one sample sequenced in a study of blood T cells in healthy people across ages. Then a second PCR, running roughly 7 to 11 cycles, was carried out with a sample-barcoded 5' primer and a J-beta primer mix. TCRdb ran MiXCR on the 5' RACE reads and lists one entry per CDR3 protein. The table has more than 700,000 distinct CDR3 sequences, roughly 53% seen once; the top ten hold 41%. The sequenced sample consisted of blood. All receptors come from an older man in good health.

The chain has TRBV6-6 and TRBJ1-5, with 8 bases fitting TRBD1. Germline loops: CDR1 MNHNY, CDR2 SVGAGI (reference sequence). This CDR3 has 16 amino acids. The J segment lost 4 bases and the V segment lost 6 bases, leaving 11 bases of the junction unmatched. The CDR3 protein is CASSLGQGGPNQPQHF. CDR3 DNA sequence: TGTGCCAGCAGCCTAGGACAGGGAGGCCCTAATCAGCCCCAGCATTTT.

This clonotype was observed a few times. The rearrangement joins TRBV5-1 to TRBJ2-1, with 9 bases fitting TRBD1. CDR1 and CDR2 (germline): SGHRS, YFSETQ. CDR3 length: 14 residues. J was trimmed by 5 bases and V by 4 bases; bases with no gene match: 4. This CDR3 reads CASSPWTGDNEQFF. CDR3 bases: TGCGCCAGCAGCCCATGGACAGGGGACAATGAGCAGTTCTTC.

This clonotype was detected a few times. This rearrangement joins TRBV6-5 to TRBJ2-3, with D perhaps TRBD2 (6 bases). Trimming stripped 0 bases from V and 4 bases from J, with 14 bases between. CDR3 size: 16 residues. The germline CDR1 and CDR2 sequences are MNHEY and SVGAGI. Written as DNA, the CDR3 is TGTGCCAGCAGTTACTCGACGGGGGTAGGCTCAGATACGCAGTATTTT. Amino acid sequence: CASSYSTGVGSDTQYF.

The chain has TRBV9 and TRBJ2-4; 9 nucleotides line up with TRBD2. The J call could be wrong; TRBJ2-7 is a better fit for the DNA end. The CDR3 extends over 15 amino acids. Germline CDR1 SGDLS, CDR2 YYNGEE. CDR3 sequence reads: CASSVAGGGAYEQYF. Written as DNA, the CDR3 is TGTGCCAGCAGCGTAGCGGGCGGGGGGGCCTACGAGCAGTACTTC.

The V call is TRBV3-1, the J call TRBJ2-1; D is unresolved. V shed 1 base and J shed 4 bases, with 11 bases lying between them. Per germline, CDR1 LGHDT and CDR2 YNNKEL (reference sequence). The CDR3 runs to 15 residues. CDR3 sequence: CASSQGPRPYNEQFF. CDR3 DNA: TGTGCCAGCAGCCAAGGGCCTCGTCCATACAATGAGCAGTTCTTC.

This clonotype is a singleton in its sample. The rearrangement uses TRBV25-1 and TRBJ2-2, with D possibly matching TRBD2 (6 bases). The CDR3 sequence is 16 residues long. CDR1 and CDR2 (germline): MGHDK, SYGVNS. V dropped 1 base and J dropped 0 bases, with 9 bases sitting between them. The CDR3: CASSEWGGTNTGELFF. The DNA of the CDR3 is TGTGCCAGCAGTGAATGGGGCGGGACGAACACCGGGGAGCTGTTTTTT.

The chain couples TRBV3-1 to TRBJ2-1; TRBD2 matches at 12 bases. After removal of 4 bases from V and 8 bases from J, the junction contained 3 bases not matched to a gene. The germline gives CDR1 LGHDT, CDR2 YNNKEL (reference sequence). The CDR3 is 14 residues long. The CDR3 sequence is CASSPRLAGDEQFF. Here the CDR3 DNA reads TGTGCCAGCAGCCCAAGACTAGCGGGAGATGAGCAGTTCTTC.

In this sample, this clonotype turned up a few times. This chain connects TRBV6-8 to TRBJ2-5; D uncertain. Germline V CDR1 and CDR2: MNHGY, SAAAGT. This CDR3 comprises 11 residues. Trimming took 6 bases from V and 6 from J, leaving 8 bases between them. The CDR3 DNA is TGTGCCAGCAGGAGGCAGAAGACCCAGTACTTC. Translation gives CASRRQKTQYF.

The V gene is TRBV5-1, the J gene TRBJ2-5; 10 positions match TRBD1. This CDR3 region has 14 residues. J lost 12 bases, V lost 3 bases, and 11 bases had no gene match. In germline, CDR1 is SGHRS, CDR2 YFSETQ. CDR3 protein: CASSSGTGDYEEYF. In DNA form, the CDR3 reads TGCGCCAGCAGCTCCGGGACAGGGGACTACGAGGAGTACTTC.

This chain joins TRBV11-2 and TRBJ2-1; D call uncertain. The CDR3 runs 13 residues. Looked up from germline, CDR1 is SGHAT and CDR2 is FQNNGV. V lost 6 bases to trimming and J lost 2 bases, with 8 bases between them. CDR3 nucleotides: TGTGCCAGCAGTTGGACGGCCTACAATGAGCAGTTCTTC. Translation gives CASSWTAYNEQFF. Complete variable domain (other parts from reference TRBV11-2 and TRBJ2-1): EAGVAQSPRYKIIEKRQSVAFWCNPISGHATLYWYQQILGQGPKLLIQFQNNGVVDDSQLPKDRFSAERLKGVDSTLKIQPAKLEDSAVYLCASSWTAYNEQFFGPGTRLTVL.

This clonotype appeared once. An end of the junction differs from the germline gene, which may be a read error. DNA for the CDR3: TGTGCCAGCAGCCCTCAATCGGGTGGCCACACCTTC. Residues: CASSPQSGGHTF. The rearrangement uses TRBV12-3 or TRBV12-4 and TRBJ1-2; D remains ambiguous. CDR3 length equals 12 residues.

The CDR3, as DNA: TGTGCCAGCAGTTTGTCGGAGGAGACCCAGTACTTC. It specifies CASSLSEETQYF. This chain connects TRBV12-3 or TRBV12-4 to TRBJ2-5; no clear D gene. The CDR3 has 12 residues. V was clipped by 3 bases and J by 5 bases, with 7 bases between them.

This chain uses TRBV2 with TRBJ2-1; D may be TRBD2 (6 bases). The V gene's germline CDR1 is SNHLY and CDR2 FYNNEI. The CDR3 loop spans 12 amino acids. Trimming cost V 6 bases and J 8 bases, with 11 bases left between them. The CDR3 protein is CASRPWEDEQFF. The CDR3 DNA sequence: TGTGCCAGCAGACCATGGGAGGATGAGCAGTTCTTC.

The chain joins TRBV20-1 to TRBJ1-2; 9 positions match TRBD1. The CDR3 length is 16 residues. Trimming removed 3 bases from V and 2 bases from J; junction bases left unmatched: 10. Germline V CDR1 and CDR2: DFQATT, SNEGSKA (reference sequence). CDR3 bases: TGCAGTGCTAGTGGGACAGGGACAGGCGAAAACTATGGCTACACCTTC. Residues: CSASGTGTGENYGYTF.

The V gene is TRBV3-1, the J gene TRBJ2-5, with D perhaps TRBD1 (6 bases). V lost 4 bases and J lost 1, with 13 bases in between. CDR3 size: 15 residues. The germline V gene encodes CDR1 LGHDT and CDR2 YNNKEL (reference sequence). CDR3 amino acids: CASSLAGDSQETQYF. CDR3 bases: TGTGCCAGCAGCCTGGCAGGGGATAGCCAAGAGACCCAGTACTTC.

The V gene is TRBV7-6, the J gene TRBJ2-5; TRBD1 matches 8 bases. With the DNA end fitting TRBJ2-7 better, the J assignment may be wrong. Germline V CDR1 and CDR2: SGHVS, FNYEAQ. The CDR3 consists of 14 residues. CDR3 bases: TGTGCCAGCAGCACGACAGGGGATCTTACCGAGCAGTACTTC. This sequence encodes CASSTTGDLTEQYF.

This clonotype was observed a handful of times. The J gene is TRBJ2-6, the V gene TRBV9, with TRBD1 matching over 11 bases. The CDR3 sequence is 19 residues long. Germline assignment: CDR1 SGDLS and CDR2 YYNGEE. V lost 0 bases to trimming and J lost 0 bases; unmatched junction nucleotides: 5. This CDR3 is CASSVDVGTGGSGANVLTF. DNA for the CDR3: TGTGCCAGCAGCGTAGATGTAGGGACAGGGGGCTCTGGGGCCAACGTCCTGACTTTC. The full variable domain, rest sourced from reference TRBV9 and TRBJ2-6, is DSGVTQTPKHLITATGQRVTLRCSPRSGDLSVYWYQQSLDQGLQFLIQYYNGEERAKGNILERFSAQQFPDLHSELNLSSLELGDSALYFCASSVDVGTGGSGANVLTFGAGSRLTVL.

This clonotype was seen a few times. The chain joins TRBV12-3 or TRBV12-4 to TRBJ1-1; 7 nucleotides match TRBD1. V gave up 2 bases and J gave up 8 bases; unmatched junction bases: 8. CDR3 size: 14 residues. CDR3 loop: CASSLKGARTEAFF. CDR3 DNA: TGTGCCAGCAGTTTAAAGGGGGCGAGAACGGAAGCTTTCTTT.

V gene TRBV4-2 combines with J gene TRBJ2-1; 11 bases match TRBD2. The V gene end was trimmed by 3 bases and the J gene end by 3 bases; junction bases not matched to a gene: 4. Looked up from germline, CDR1 is LGHNA and CDR2 is YNFKEQ. The CDR3 is made up of 16 amino acids. The CDR3 loop is CASSHPGTSGYNEQFF. As DNA, the CDR3 is TGTGCCAGCAGCCACCCCGGGACTAGCGGCTACAATGAGCAGTTCTTC.